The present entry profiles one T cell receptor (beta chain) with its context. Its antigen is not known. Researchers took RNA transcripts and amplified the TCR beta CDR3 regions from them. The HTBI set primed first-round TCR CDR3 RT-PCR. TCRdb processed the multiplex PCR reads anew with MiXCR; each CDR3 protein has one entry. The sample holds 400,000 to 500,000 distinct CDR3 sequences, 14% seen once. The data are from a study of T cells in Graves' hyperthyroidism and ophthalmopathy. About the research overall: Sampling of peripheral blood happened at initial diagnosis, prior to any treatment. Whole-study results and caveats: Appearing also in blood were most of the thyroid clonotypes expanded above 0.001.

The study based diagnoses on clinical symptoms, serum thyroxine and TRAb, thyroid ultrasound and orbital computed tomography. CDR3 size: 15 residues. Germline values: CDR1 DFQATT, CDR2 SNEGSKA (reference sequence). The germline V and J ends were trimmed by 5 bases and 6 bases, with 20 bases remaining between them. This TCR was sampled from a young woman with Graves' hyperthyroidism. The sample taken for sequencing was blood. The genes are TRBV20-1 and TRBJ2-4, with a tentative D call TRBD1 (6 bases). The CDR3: CSAPNLNRDGNIQYF. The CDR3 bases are TGCAGTGCTCCCAATTTAAACAGGGACGGAAACATTCAGTACTTC.